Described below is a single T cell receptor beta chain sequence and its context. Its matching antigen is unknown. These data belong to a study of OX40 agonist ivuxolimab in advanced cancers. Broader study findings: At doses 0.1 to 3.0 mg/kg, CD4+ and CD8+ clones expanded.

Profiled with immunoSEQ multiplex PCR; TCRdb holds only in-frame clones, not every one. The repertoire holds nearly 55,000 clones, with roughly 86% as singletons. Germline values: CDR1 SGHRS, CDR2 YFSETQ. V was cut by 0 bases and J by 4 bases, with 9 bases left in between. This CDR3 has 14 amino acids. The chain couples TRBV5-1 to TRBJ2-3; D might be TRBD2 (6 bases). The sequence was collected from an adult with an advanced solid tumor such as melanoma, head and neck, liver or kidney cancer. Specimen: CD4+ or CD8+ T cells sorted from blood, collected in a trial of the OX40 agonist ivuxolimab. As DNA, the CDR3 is TGCGCCAGCAGCTTGGAACGCGGGGCAGATACGCAGTATTTT. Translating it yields CASSLERGADTQYF.